What follows are 12 T cell receptor beta chains derived from one specimen sequenced in a study of T cells in Graves' hyperthyroidism and ophthalmopathy. Authors of the study amplified TCR beta CDR3 regions from RNA transcripts. HTBI primers were the set used in a first-round RT-PCR of the TCR CDR3. TCRdb processed the multiplex PCR reads anew with MiXCR; each CDR3 protein has one entry. The table shows about 400,000 distinct CDR3 sequences, with 15% occurring only once. Sequenced: blood. The source of these receptors is a woman aged 25-40 years with Graves' hyperthyroidism.

The chain joins TRBV7-3 to TRBJ2-1; 9 nucleotides agree with TRBD2. Germline CDR1 reads SGHTA; CDR2 reads FQGTGA. CDR3 length: 15 amino acids. J was trimmed by 9 bases and V by 2 bases; bases with no gene match: 8. Here the CDR3 reads CASSLLGGGRGEQFF. The CDR3, as DNA: TGTGCCAGCAGCTTATTGGGTGGCGGGAGGGGTGAGCAGTTCTTC. Full variable domain (outside the CDR3, taken from reference TRBV7-3 and TRBJ2-1): GAGVSQTPSNKVTEKGKYVELRCDPISGHTALYWYRQSLGQGPEFLIYFQGTGAADDSGLPNDRFFAVRPEGSVSTLKIQRTERGDSAVYLCASSLLGGGRGEQFFGPGTRLTVL.

As regards this clonotype: The CDR3 ends on some other residue instead of the conserved phenylalanine or tryptophan, so this is likely a read error. This chain links TRBV10-3 with TRBJ2-7; D not resolved. The V and J ends lost 2 bases and 0 bases respectively, with 11 bases between them. The germline gives CDR1 ENHRY, CDR2 SYGVKD. The CDR3 totals 15 residues. The CDR3 is CAISERQKSSYEQYC. The CDR3 DNA sequence: TGTGCCATCAGTGAGAGGCAGAAATCCTCCTACGAGCAGTACTGC.

This clonotype appeared many times. The chain has TRBV5-1 and TRBJ2-7, with D possibly being TRBD2 (5 bases). The length of the CDR3 is 13 residues. V was cut by 4 bases and J by 7 bases, with 15 bases left in between. Germline CDR1 and CDR2: SGHRS and YFSETQ. The chain's CDR3 is CASSVTLREEQYF. In DNA form, the CDR3 reads TGCGCCAGCAGCGTCACCTTACGGGAAGAGCAGTACTTC.

This clonotype was counted ten times or more. The chain uses TRBV24-1 and TRBJ2-5, with D possibly being TRBD2 (6 bases). V was clipped by 2 bases and J by 3 bases, with 12 bases between them. Germline-derived CDR1 and CDR2 are KGHDR and SFDVKD. This CDR3 has 15 amino acids. CDR3 sequence reads: CATSDSRDSEETQYF. Here the CDR3 DNA reads TGTGCCACCAGTGATTCCCGGGACTCGGAAGAGACCCAGTACTTC.

This clonotype was seen a few times. The chain carries TRBV15 and TRBJ2-2; TRBD1 agrees at 8 bases. Losses at the gene ends were 4 bases for V and 13 bases for J; bases not matched to a gene: 8. The CDR3 has 13 amino acids. CDR1 is LNHNV and CDR2 is YYDKDF in the germline V gene (reference sequence). The CDR3 coding sequence is TGTGCCACCAGCACGGACAGGGATTTACCGCTGTTTTTT. Its translation: CATSTDRDLPLFF.

This clonotype turned up a few times. This may arise from a read error, as a much more abundant clone is one base away. The CDR3 nucleotides read TGTGCCAGCAGCTTAAGGGGGAGTGGCAATCAGCCCCAGCATTTT. Protein product: CASSLRGSGNQPQHF. The chain uses TRBV11-2 and TRBJ1-5; a possible D gene is TRBD1 (6 bases). The V gene lost 2 bases and the J gene lost 2 bases, with 10 bases spanning the gap. Germline CDR1 reads SGHAT; CDR2 reads FQNNGV. CDR3 length equals 15 residues.

The sample holds many counts of this clonotype. This chain joins TRBV2 and TRBJ2-3; 10 nucleotides line up with TRBD2. Per germline, CDR1 SNHLY and CDR2 FYNNEI. The CDR3 sequence is 16 residues long. J was trimmed by 6 bases and V by 3 bases; bases with no gene match: 9. The CDR3 spells CASSDTLAGAGDTQYF. The CDR3 nucleotides read TGTGCCAGCAGTGATACCCTAGCGGGAGCGGGGGATACGCAGTATTTT.

This clonotype was observed at least ten times. V usage is TRBV7-3 and J usage is TRBJ2-2; D may be TRBD1 (5 bases). The CDR3 is made up of 14 amino acids. Germline V lookup: CDR1 SGHTA, CDR2 FQGTGA. The V end was cut by 5 bases, the J end by 5 bases, with 12 bases between. CDR3 sequence: CASSPYKGTGELFF. The CDR3 DNA sequence: TGTGCCAGCAGCCCATACAAGGGGACCGGGGAGCTGTTTTTT.

This clonotype was recorded a few times. This chain joins TRBV6-2 or TRBV6-3 and TRBJ1-4; no definite D call. CDR3 length: 17 residues. Per the germline V gene, CDR1 is MNHEY and CDR2 is SVGEGT. V shed 4 bases and J shed 0 bases, with 15 bases lying between them. In DNA form, the CDR3 reads TGTGCCAGCAGTTTTAACGGGGAGCCTTCAACTAATGAAAAACTGTTTTTT. Translation: CASSFNGEPSTNEKLFF.

This clonotype was observed at least ten times. The rearrangement joins TRBV28 to TRBJ2-7; 14 bases align to TRBD2. The CDR3 is 16 residues long. Losses at the gene ends were 3 bases for V and 5 bases for J; bases not matched to a gene: 6. The germline V gene has CDR1 MDHEN and CDR2 SYDVKM. CDR3 sequence reads: CASSLTSGRAPHEQYF. CDR3 in DNA: TGTGCCAGCAGTTTGACTAGCGGGAGGGCCCCCCACGAGCAGTACTTC. The full variable domain, its missing parts supplied by reference TRBV28 and TRBJ2-7, is DVKVTQSSRYLVKRTGEKVFLECVQDMDHENMFWYRQDPGLGLRLIYFSYDVKMKEKGDIPEGYSVSREKKERFSLILESASTNQTSMYLCASSLTSGRAPHEQYFGPGTRLTVT.

This clonotype was seen many times. This chain connects TRBV12-5 to TRBJ2-1; the D is unclear. The CDR3 covers 13 residues. Trimming shortened V by 2 bases and J by 6 bases, and 8 bases separated the two germline ends. CDR1 and CDR2 (germline): LGHNT, FRNRAP. Written as DNA, the CDR3 is TGTGCTAGTGGTTTGTTCGGCCCCAATGAGCAGTTCTTC. This encodes CASGLFGPNEQFF.

This clonotype was seen more than once but under ten times. The chain is built from TRBV20-1 and TRBJ1-5; possible D gene TRBD1, 5 bases. V was pared by 3 bases and J by 0 bases, with 15 bases between. The germline V gene has CDR1 DFQATT and CDR2 SNEGSKA (reference sequence). The CDR3 is 16 amino acids. Here the CDR3 reads CSASETGRTSNQPQHF. The DNA of the CDR3 is TGCAGTGCTAGCGAAACGGGACGGACTAGCAATCAGCCCCAGCATTTT.